This TCR beta chain is drawn from a study of T cell responses to AZD1222 COVID-19 vaccine. Notes on the study in general: Dominant at 160-218 and 743-854, vaccine-associated CD4 TCRs also spanned spike.

Comment on this clone: Antigen specificity is unknown.

Germline CDR1 and CDR2: MDHEN and SYDVKM. The CDR3 runs 17 residues. Germline trimming cut 7 bases from V and 4 bases from J; bases unmatched to any gene: 15. Profiling relied on immunoSEQ multiplex PCR, and the TCRdb table lists in-frame clones only, not all of them. Counted here are fewer than 90,000 clones, around nine tenths occurring once; the ten biggest clones make up 6% to 7.5%. The TCR sequence derives from an adult who received the AZD1222 COVID-19 vaccine. The chain recombines TRBV28 with TRBJ2-3; TRBD2 aligns across 9 bases. The starting material was peripheral blood, obtained 28 days after the second AZD1222 dose. In DNA, the CDR3 is TGTGCCAGCACCCCCCGAGGGGCGGGAGGGCCATCAGATACGCAGTATTTT. This translates into CASTPRGAGGPSDTQYF.